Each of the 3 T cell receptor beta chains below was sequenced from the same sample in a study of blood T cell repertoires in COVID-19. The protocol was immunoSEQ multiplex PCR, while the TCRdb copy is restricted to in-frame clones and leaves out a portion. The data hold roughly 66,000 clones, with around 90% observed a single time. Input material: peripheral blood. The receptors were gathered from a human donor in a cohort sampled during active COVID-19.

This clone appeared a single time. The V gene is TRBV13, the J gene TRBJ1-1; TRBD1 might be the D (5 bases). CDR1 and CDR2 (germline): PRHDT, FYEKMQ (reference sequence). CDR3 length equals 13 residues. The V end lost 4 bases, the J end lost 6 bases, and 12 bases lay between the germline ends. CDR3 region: CASSSRRASEAFF. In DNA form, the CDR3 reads TGTGCCAGCAGCTCTCGCAGGGCCTCTGAAGCTTTCTTT.

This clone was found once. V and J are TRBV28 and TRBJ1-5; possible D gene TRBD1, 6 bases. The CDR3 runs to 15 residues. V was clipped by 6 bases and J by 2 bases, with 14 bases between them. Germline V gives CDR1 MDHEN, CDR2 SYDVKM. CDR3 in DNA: TGTGCCAGCAGGGGAGGGGGTTTAGGCAATCAGCCCCAGCATTTT. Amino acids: CASRGGGLGNQPQHF.

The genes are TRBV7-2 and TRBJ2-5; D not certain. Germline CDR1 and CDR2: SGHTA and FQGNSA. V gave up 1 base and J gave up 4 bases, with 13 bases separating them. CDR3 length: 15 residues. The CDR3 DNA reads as TGTGCCAGCAGCTTAGATGGCCCGTCAGGAGAGACCCAGTACTTC. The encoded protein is CASSLDGPSGETQYF.